The sequence of this T cell receptor (beta chain) was determined in a study of T cells after yellow fever vaccination. Study-level points and caveats: One caveat is that FACS-sorted repertoires could contain abundant clonotypes contaminating from the bulk population. Among primary-vaccination clones, most reappeared after the booster, at around 97% for CD4 and approximately 88% for CD8. The CD4 compartment and the CD8 compartment contained a small share of clonotypes in common.

This clonotype occurred many times. The antigen is unknown. Germline CDR1 is MGHDK and CDR2 is SYGVNS. V lost 6 bases to trimming and J lost 11 bases; unmatched junction nucleotides: 5. This CDR3 spans 12 amino acids. One entry per CDR3 protein, called by TCRdb with MiXCR from the 5' RACE reads. The sample has about 210,000 distinct CDR3 sequences, 2.5% to 3.5% seen once. The chain uses TRBV25-1 and TRBJ2-4, with 9 nucleotides matching TRBD1. The origin of this receptor is a man aged 18-30 years who received the YFV17D yellow fever vaccine. This specimen consisted of CD4+ T cells sorted from PBMCs, obtained 10 days after the yellow fever booster vaccination. The CDR3 DNA reads as TGTGCCAGCAGCGGGACAGGGTATTTTCAGTACTTC. It yields the protein CASSGTGYFQYF.